This T cell receptor (beta chain) was sequenced in a study of post-analysis software for immune sequencing data. In the study overall: Relapsing-remitting, secondary progressive and progressive-relapsing forms made up the multiple sclerosis disease courses.

V lost 2 bases and J lost 0; bases outside the gene matches: 8. This CDR3 comprises 17 residues. Germline lookup yields CDR1 DFQATT and CDR2 SNEGSKA (reference sequence). In the case of this clonotype: The antigen is unknown.

Whole-study results and caveats: The study found TRBV5-6, TRBV5-1 and TRBV20-1 among about five TRBV segments more frequent in patients than controls.

Prepared libraries of TCR beta cDNA carried unique molecular identifiers. In TCRdb, the PCR reads were re-called with MiXCR into one record per CDR3 protein. The table records about 540,000 distinct CDR3 sequences, around 36% of them present only once. The TCR was taken from a girl under 18 with multiple sclerosis. V gene TRBV20-1 combines with J gene TRBJ2-3; TRBD2 matches at 10 bases. The sequencing input was blood. DNA of the CDR3: TGCAGTGCTAGATGGCTAGCGGGAGTACTTAGCACAGATACGCAGTATTTT. It encodes CSARWLAGVLSTDTQYF.